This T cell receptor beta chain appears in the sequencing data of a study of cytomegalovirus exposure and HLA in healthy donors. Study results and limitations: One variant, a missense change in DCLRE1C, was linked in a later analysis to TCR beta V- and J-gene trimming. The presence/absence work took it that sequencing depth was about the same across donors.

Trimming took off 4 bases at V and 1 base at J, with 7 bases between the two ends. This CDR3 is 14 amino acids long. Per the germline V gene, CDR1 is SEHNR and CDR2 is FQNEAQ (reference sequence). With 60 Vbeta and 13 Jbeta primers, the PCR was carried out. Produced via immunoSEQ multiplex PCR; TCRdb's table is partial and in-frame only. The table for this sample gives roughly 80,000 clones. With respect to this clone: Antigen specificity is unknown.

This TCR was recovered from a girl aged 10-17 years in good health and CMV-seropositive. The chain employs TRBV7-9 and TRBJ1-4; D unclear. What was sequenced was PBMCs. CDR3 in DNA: TGTGCCAGCAGCTCCCGACAAACTAATGAAAAACTGTTTTTT. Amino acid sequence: CASSSRQTNEKLFF.